The 26 T cell receptor beta chains given below trace back to one sample, sequenced in a study of cytomegalovirus exposure and HLA in healthy donors. PCR was performed using 60 Vbeta and 13 Jbeta primers. Repertoires were generated with immunoSEQ multiplex PCR, while TCRdb's copy carries only in-frame clones and drops some. The sample has 150,000 to 200,000 clones; roughly 70% are singletons. The sequenced material came from PBMCs. These receptors all stem from a woman in her thirties or forties in good health and CMV-seropositive.

DNA for the CDR3: TGTGCCACCCTAGGGGCTAGCGGGAGTCAGGCAGATACGCAGTATTTT. Residues: CATLGASGSQADTQYF. V and J are TRBV25-1 and TRBJ2-3; 10 positions match TRBD2. This CDR3 has 16 residues. Per the germline V gene, CDR1 is MGHDK and CDR2 is SYGVNS. J gave up 4 bases and V 10 bases, and 14 bases lay outside the gene matches.

The V and J genes are TRBV9 and TRBJ2-7, with a weak D call TRBD1 (6 bases). From germline, CDR1 is SGDLS and CDR2 YYNGEE. V was cut by 4 bases and J by 3 bases, with 17 bases left in between. This CDR3 contains 15 residues. The CDR3 coding sequence is TGTGCCAGCAGCCCGTACGGGGCAGGGGTCTACGAGCAGTACTTC. It is translated as CASSPYGAGVYEQYF.

A note on this clone: One junction end disagrees with the germline gene, perhaps due to a read error. The chain couples TRBV18 to TRBJ1-5; D gene unclear. The CDR3 loop spans 13 amino acids. CDR1 is KGHSH, CDR2 LQKENI, per germline. The CDR3 protein is CASSPTVNQPQNF. CDR3 nucleotides: TGTGCCAGCTCCCCTACAGTCAATCAGCCCCAGAATTTT.

The DNA for the CDR3 is TGTGCCAGCAGCTTAGGCGGAGCCTTCCCCTACAATGAGCAGTTCTTC. It translates to CASSLGGAFPYNEQFF. The chain has TRBV11-3 and TRBJ2-1; no reliable D call. The V gene lost 1 base and the J gene lost 2 bases, with 12 bases spanning the gap. Looked up from germline, CDR1 is SGHNT and CDR2 is YENEEA. This CDR3 spans 16 amino acids.

The chain combines TRBV2 with TRBJ2-7; 9 bases are shared with TRBD1. Per the germline V gene, CDR1 is SNHLY and CDR2 is FYNNEI. This CDR3 contains 14 residues. The J segment lost 0 bases and the V segment lost 10 bases, leaving 7 bases of the junction unmatched. The CDR3 DNA reads TGTGCCATTAGGGACAGGGTCGTCTCCTACGAGCAGTACTTC. Its protein product is CAIRDRVVSYEQYF.

A remark on this clone: The germline gene is not matched at one end of the junction; a read error may be the cause. V gene TRBV7-9 combines with J gene TRBJ1-5; the D gene is possibly TRBD1 (5 bases). CDR1 and CDR2 from the germline V gene are SEHNR and FQNEAQ (reference sequence). This CDR3 is 15 amino acids long. CDR3 in amino acids: CASSLRGYRNQPQNF. In DNA, the CDR3 is TGTGCCAGCAGCTTACGGGGGTATAGAAATCAGCCCCAGAATTTT.

The V and J genes are TRBV7-9 and TRBJ2-5; perhaps TRBD2 as D (6 bases). The J call may be faulty, since TRBJ2-4 better matches the DNA end. Looked up from germline, CDR1 is SEHNR and CDR2 is FQNEAQ (reference sequence). The CDR3 loop spans 16 amino acids. The CDR3 DNA reads as TGTGCCAGCAGCTTAATGCGGGGCCAGACGGGGAACATTCAGTACTTC. This gives the protein CASSLMRGQTGNIQYF.

The chain links TRBV9 to TRBJ2-1; 12 nucleotides line up with TRBD2. The V segment lost 0 bases and the J segment 7 bases; nucleotides outside the gene matches: 8. Germline V lookup: CDR1 SGDLS, CDR2 YYNGEE. The CDR3 consists of 17 residues. The CDR3 DNA reads as TGTGCCAGCAGCGTAGCTTCAGGACTAGCGGGACGTAATGAGCAGTTCTTC. Its protein product is CASSVASGLAGRNEQFF. The full variable domain, completed using reference TRBV9 and TRBJ2-1, is DSGVTQTPKHLITATGQRVTLRCSPRSGDLSVYWYQQSLDQGLQFLIQYYNGEERAKGNILERFSAQQFPDLHSELNLSSLELGDSALYFCASSVASGLAGRNEQFFGPGTRLTVL.

The rearrangement uses TRBV4-1 and TRBJ1-1, with 8 bases lining up with TRBD1. Per the germline V gene, CDR1 is MGHRA and CDR2 is YSYEKL. The CDR3 consists of 12 residues. The trim removed 3 bases at V and 11 bases at J, leaving 5 bases unmatched. CDR3 sequence: CASSHDRGSAFF. In DNA form, the CDR3 reads TGCGCCAGCAGCCACGACAGGGGATCGGCTTTCTTT.

The chain couples TRBV10-3 to TRBJ1-3; D ambiguous. Trimming pared 0 bases from V and 4 bases from J, leaving 10 bases between. This CDR3 contains 15 residues. Germline V gene lookup returns CDR1 ENHRY and CDR2 SYGVKD. The CDR3 region is CAISESRQIGNTIYF. The CDR3 region has the DNA TGTGCCATCAGTGAGTCGAGGCAGATCGGAAACACCATATATTTT.

V gene TRBV15 combines with J gene TRBJ2-1; 8 nucleotides agree with TRBD1. The CDR3 extends over 14 amino acids. V dropped 3 bases and J dropped 8; count of bases not matched to a gene: 6. The germline V gene encodes CDR1 LNHNV and CDR2 YYDKDF (reference sequence). CDR3 bases: TGTGCCACCAGCAGGGACAGGGCGGTTGATGAGCAGTTCTTC. Amino acid sequence: CATSRDRAVDEQFF. Full variable domain (missing parts from reference TRBV15 and TRBJ2-1): DAMVIQNPRYQVTQFGKPVTLSCSQTLNHNVMYWYQQKSSQAPKLLFHYYDKDFNNEADTPDNFQSRRPNTSFCFLDIRSPGLGDTAMYLCATSRDRAVDEQFFGPGTRLTVL.

The chain joins TRBV5-1 to TRBJ2-2, with 10 bases aligning to TRBD2. V lost 0 bases, J lost 10 bases, and 3 bases stayed unmatched. The germline gives CDR1 SGHRS, CDR2 YFSETQ. This CDR3 spans 14 amino acids. The CDR3 loop reads CASSLELAGPELFF. CDR3 DNA sequence: TGCGCCAGCAGCTTGGAACTAGCGGGACCGGAGCTGTTTTTT.

This chain connects TRBV21-1 to TRBJ1-2; the D call of TRBD1 is as the table states it, not checked on the DNA. TRBV21-1 is shown as a pseudogene. The CDR3 extends over 14 amino acids. The CDR3 nucleotides read TGTGCCAGCACCCGAGACAGATACCCCTTTGGCTACACCTTC. Its protein is CASTRDRYPFGYTF.

V usage is TRBV28 and J usage is TRBJ2-7, with D possibly TRBD1 on 6 matching bases. This CDR3 has 15 amino acids. CDR1 and CDR2 from the germline V gene are MDHEN and SYDVKM. The V gene lost 7 bases and the J gene lost 4 bases, with 20 bases spanning the gap. CDR3 residues: CASKLSTGPGYEQYF. In nucleotides, the CDR3 is TGTGCCAGCAAGCTATCGACAGGTCCCGGGTACGAGCAGTACTTC.

The chain links TRBV7-2 to TRBJ2-1; D possibly corresponds to TRBD1 (7 bases). V was shortened by 5 bases and J by 4 bases, with 15 bases between the two germline ends. This CDR3 spans 15 amino acids. Germline V CDR1 and CDR2: SGHTA, FQGNSA. The CDR3 is CASSLGGTAYNEQFF. The CDR3 coding sequence is TGTGCCAGCAGCCTCGGCGGGACAGCGTACAATGAGCAGTTCTTC. The variable domain in full, with the rest retrieved from reference TRBV7-2 and TRBJ2-1, is GAGVSQSPSNKVTEKGKDVELRCDPISGHTALYWYRQSLGQGLEFLIYFQGNSAPDKSGLPSDRFSAERTGGSVSTLTIQRTQQEDSAVYLCASSLGGTAYNEQFFGPGTRLTVL.

This chain links TRBV6-1 with TRBJ1-2, with TRBD1 identical over 7 bases. Germline CDR1 MNHNS, CDR2 SASEGT. V was pared by 10 bases and J by 6 bases, with 11 bases of the junction left unmatched. The CDR3 contains 13 residues. The CDR3 DNA sequence: TGTGCCACGCCCTGGGGTACAGGGGATGGCTACACCTTC. Translating gives CATPWGTGDGYTF.

This clone was found a few times. The chain carries TRBV6-5 and TRBJ1-2; 7 nucleotides align to TRBD1. Per the germline V gene, CDR1 is MNHEY and CDR2 is SVGAGI. The ends lost 6 bases at V and 1 base at J; junction bases unmatched: 8. The length of the CDR3 is 15 residues. In nucleotides, the CDR3 is TGTGCCAGCAGGCGGGACAGCGTCCTTAACTATGGCTACACCTTC. Protein sequence: CASRRDSVLNYGYTF.

The chain combines TRBV6-5 with TRBJ1-1; 9 bases are a match to TRBD1. In germline, CDR1 is MNHEY, CDR2 SVGAGI. V lost 5 bases, J lost 5 bases, and 9 bases stayed unmatched. CDR3 size: 15 residues. The CDR3: CASSPHGTGRTEAFF. The DNA for the CDR3 is TGTGCCAGCAGTCCCCACGGGACAGGGCGAACTGAAGCTTTCTTT.

Remarks on this clone: At one end, the junction sequence differs from germline, possibly due to a read error. The chain uses TRBV6-5 and TRBJ1-6; 9 bases map to TRBD1. This CDR3 region has 16 residues. CDR1 and CDR2 from the germline V gene are MNHEY and SVGAGI. In DNA form, the CDR3 reads TGTGCCAGCAGTTACTCGGGGGACAGGGTTGGTTCACCCCTCAACTTT. This gives the protein CASSYSGDRVGSPLNF.

Only one count was recorded for this clone. The V and J genes are TRBV19 and TRBJ2-3; 9 nucleotides agree with TRBD1. The germline CDR1 and CDR2 sequences are LNHDA and SQIVND (reference sequence). CDR3 length: 16 residues. The V and J ends lost 3 bases and 3 bases, in that order; junction bases with no gene match: 7. CDR3 loop: CASSIPDRGRTDTQYF. The CDR3 nucleotides are TGTGCCAGTAGTATTCCAGACAGGGGGAGGACAGATACGCAGTATTTT.

The chain combines TRBV7-3 with TRBJ2-7, with D tentatively TRBD2 (6 bases). Trimming stripped 5 bases from V and 4 bases from J, with 12 bases between. Germline-derived CDR1 and CDR2 are SGHTA and FQGTGA. The CDR3 length is 13 residues. Written as DNA, the CDR3 is TGTGCCAGCAGCCTGGATGGGGGGTACGAGCAGTACTTC. Translation: CASSLDGGYEQYF.

This clone appeared a few times. This sequence joins TRBV5-4 and TRBJ2-3; D remains ambiguous. The CDR3 runs 14 residues. The germline V gene encodes CDR1 SGHNT and CDR2 YYREEE (reference sequence). Trimming removed 4 bases at V and 10 bases at J, with 19 bases between. The CDR3 DNA reads as TGTGCCAGCAGCGTGGCGGTACGATCTCAGGCGCAGTATTTT. As protein: CASSVAVRSQAQYF.

The chain couples TRBV19 to TRBJ1-5, with D perhaps TRBD1 (5 bases). Germline V lookup: CDR1 LNHDA, CDR2 SQIVND (reference sequence). Trimming shortened V by 8 bases and J by 0 bases, and 17 bases separated the two germline ends. The CDR3 spans 16 residues. CDR3 sequence: CASSTGADYSNQPQHF. CDR3 bases: TGTGCCAGTTCTACAGGCGCTGATTATAGCAATCAGCCCCAGCATTTT.

The rearrangement joins TRBV28 to TRBJ2-7; perhaps TRBD1 as D (6 bases). The CDR3 length is 15 residues. Trimming took off 4 bases at V and 2 bases at J, with 15 bases between the two ends. The germline CDR1 and CDR2 sequences are MDHEN and SYDVKM. The CDR3 nucleotides are TGTGCCAGCAGTTCCTCCGGGACACCAACCTACGAGCAGTACTTC. Translation gives CASSSSGTPTYEQYF.

The CDR3: CASGGLAGAVPYEQYF. The CDR3, as DNA: TGTGCCAGCGGGGGACTAGCGGGAGCCGTTCCCTACGAGCAGTACTTC. This rearrangement joins TRBV28 to TRBJ2-7, with TRBD2 matching 14 bases. V was clipped by 8 bases and J by 2 bases; unmatched bases: 8. CDR3 length: 16 amino acids. CDR1 and CDR2 (germline): MDHEN, SYDVKM.

The CDR3 DNA reads as TGTGCCAGCAGTTTATACAGGGGGCATGGCTACACCTTC. Residues: CASSLYRGHGYTF. The gene calls are TRBV28 and TRBJ1-2; 9 positions match TRBD1. With 1 base clipped from V and 6 bases from J, the junction kept 0 bases outside the gene matches. This CDR3 region has 13 residues. Germline values: CDR1 MDHEN, CDR2 SYDVKM.